This T cell receptor (beta chain) was retrieved from a study of T cells in Graves' hyperthyroidism and ophthalmopathy. A few counts support this clonotype. This CDR3 is 14 amino acids long. Germline CDR1 is LNHDA and CDR2 is SQIVND (reference sequence). The J segment lost 4 bases and the V segment lost 8 bases, leaving 6 bases of the junction unmatched. Clinical symptoms, serum thyroxine and TRAb, thyroid ultrasound and orbital computed tomography were used for the diagnoses. Amplification yielded TCR beta CDR3 regions, with RNA transcripts as the source. HTBI primers were used for first-round RT-PCR of the TCR CDR3. TCRdb independently ran MiXCR on the multiplex PCR reads; one entry per CDR3 protein. The sample yields hundreds of thousands of distinct CDR3 sequences, approximately 20% seen once.

Sample: blood. This sequence joins TRBV19 and TRBJ2-2, with 8 positions matching TRBD2. The TCR originated in a man in his forties with Graves' ophthalmopathy. The CDR3, as DNA: TGTGCCAGTGGAGGACTAGCCTCCACCGGGGAGCTGTTTTTT. Protein product: CASGGLASTGELFF.